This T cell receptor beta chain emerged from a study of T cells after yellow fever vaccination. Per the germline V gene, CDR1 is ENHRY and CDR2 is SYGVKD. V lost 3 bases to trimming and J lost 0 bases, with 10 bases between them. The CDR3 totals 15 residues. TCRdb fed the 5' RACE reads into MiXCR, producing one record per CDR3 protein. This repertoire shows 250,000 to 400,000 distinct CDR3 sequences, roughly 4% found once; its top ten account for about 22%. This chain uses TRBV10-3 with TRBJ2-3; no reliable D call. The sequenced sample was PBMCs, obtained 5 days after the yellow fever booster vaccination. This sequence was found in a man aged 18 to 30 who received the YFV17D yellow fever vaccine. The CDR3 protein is CAISDIGISTDTQYF. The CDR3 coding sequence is TGTGCCATCAGTGATATAGGGATTAGCACAGATACGCAGTATTTT.